The next 17 T cell receptor beta chains were all read from a single sample in a study of T cell responses to AZD1222 COVID-19 vaccine. TCRdb keeps only in-frame clones here, not all; method: immunoSEQ multiplex PCR. The sample contains 150,000 or so clones, about 91% of which appear only once. The input for sequencing was peripheral blood, taken 28 days after the second AZD1222 dose. These receptors came from an adult who received the AZD1222 COVID-19 vaccine.

The chain employs TRBV5-5 and TRBJ2-1; 10 bases line up with TRBD2. The CDR3 has 15 residues. V lost 1 base to trimming and J lost 3 bases; unmatched junction nucleotides: 1. Germline loops: CDR1 SGHKS, CDR2 YYEKEE (reference sequence). CDR3 residues: CASSLRTSGYNEQFF. CDR3 in DNA: TGTGCCAGCAGCTTGCGGACTAGCGGCTACAATGAGCAGTTCTTC.

The chain combines TRBV3-1 (or the pseudogene TRBV3-2) with TRBJ1-3; D is uncertain. CDR1 LGHDT and CDR2 YNNKEL come from the germline V gene (reference sequence). The germline V and J ends were trimmed by 1 base and 2 bases, with 15 bases remaining between them. This CDR3 has 17 amino acids. In nucleotides, the CDR3 is TGTGCCAGCAGCCAAGTTTTAGGAGGATCGGCTGGAAACACCATATATTTT. Translation: CASSQVLGGSAGNTIYF.

The rearrangement joins TRBV4-3 to TRBJ2-3; 8 bases agree with TRBD1. V trimming: 2 bases; J trimming: 1 base; junction bases outside the gene matches: 2. CDR1 and CDR2 (germline): LGHNA, YSLEER. The CDR3 runs 15 residues. Here the CDR3 DNA reads TGCGCCAGCAGCCAAATGGGACAGGGCACAGATACGCAGTATTTT. It is translated as CASSQMGQGTDTQYF.

This clone was recorded only once. V is TRBV15 and J is TRBJ1-4, with 7 positions matching TRBD1. Germline V lookup: CDR1 LNHNV, CDR2 YYDKDF (reference sequence). Germline trimming cut 5 bases from V and 7 bases from J; bases unmatched to any gene: 10. The CDR3 is made up of 15 amino acids. CDR3 nucleotides: TGTGCCACCAGCCAACGGGCAGGGGGTGGTGAAAAACTGTTTTTT. Translated, it gives CATSQRAGGGEKLFF.

The chain joins TRBV7-9 to TRBJ2-1, with TRBD2 as a possible D gene (6 bases). Trimming shortened V by 6 bases and J by 5 bases, and 20 bases separated the two germline ends. The CDR3 covers 16 residues. CDR1 and CDR2 (germline): SEHNR, FQNEAQ (reference sequence). For the CDR3, the DNA is TGTGCCAGCAGGATGGGGGGTTTAGGCGACCACAATGAGCAGTTCTTC. This encodes CASRMGGLGDHNEQFF.

Only one count was recorded for this clone. J is TRBJ1-4 and V is TRBV3-1 (or the pseudogene TRBV3-2); TRBD1 matches 11 bases. The CDR3 totals 17 residues. After removal of 4 bases from V and 6 bases from J, the junction contained 10 bases not matched to a gene. The germline CDR1 and CDR2 sequences are LGHDT and YNNKEL (reference sequence). The CDR3 region is CASSLGTGGTLHEKLFF. The CDR3 nucleotides read TGTGCCAGCAGCCTCGGGACAGGGGGAACCCTACATGAAAAACTGTTTTTT.

The chain couples TRBV30 to TRBJ1-6, with D perhaps matching TRBD1 (5 bases). The CDR3 contains 12 residues. In germline, CDR1 is GTSNPN, CDR2 SVGIG (reference sequence). The V gene lost 0 bases and the J gene lost 13 bases, with 10 bases spanning the gap. CDR3 nucleotide sequence: TGTGCCTGGAGTGTAGGTGGGGACCCCCTCCACTTT. This codes for CAWSVGGDPLHF.

J is TRBJ2-5 and V is TRBV6-5; unclear D gene. Per germline, CDR1 MNHEY and CDR2 SVGAGI. V was clipped by 2 bases and J by 4 bases, with 8 bases between them. The CDR3 length is 13 residues. CDR3 in DNA: TGTGCCAGCAGTTACACGAGGTCAGAGACCCAGTACTTC. Amino acid sequence: CASSYTRSETQYF.

A single count supports this clone. The rearrangement joins TRBV14 to TRBJ1-1; D gene ambiguous. Germline CDR1 SGHDN, CDR2 FVKESK. The germline V and J ends were trimmed by 1 base and 0 bases, with 15 bases remaining between them. The CDR3 length is 17 residues. The chain's CDR3 is CASSQAIDLVVNTEAFF. Written as DNA, the CDR3 is TGTGCCAGCAGCCAAGCTATAGATCTTGTAGTGAACACTGAAGCTTTCTTT. Full variable domain (missing parts from reference TRBV14 and TRBJ1-1): EAGVTQFPSHSVIEKGQTVTLRCDPISGHDNLYWYRRVMGKEIKFLLHFVKESKQDESGMPNNRFLAERTGGTYSTLKVQPAELEDSGVYFCASSQAIDLVVNTEAFFGQGTRLTVV.

The J gene is TRBJ2-1, the V gene TRBV3-1 (or the pseudogene TRBV3-2), with D tentatively TRBD2 (5 bases). Germline V gives CDR1 LGHDT, CDR2 YNNKEL (reference sequence). V lost 5 bases to trimming and J lost 7 bases, with 9 bases between them. This CDR3 has 12 amino acids. The CDR3 loop reads CASSTGKNEQFF. The CDR3 region has the DNA TGTGCCAGCAGCACGGGGAAAAATGAGCAGTTCTTC.

V gene TRBV5-8 combines with J gene TRBJ1-3, with D possibly TRBD1 on 5 matching bases. V was cut by 0 bases and J by 2 bases, with 12 bases left in between. Per the germline V gene, CDR1 is SGHTS and CDR2 is YDEGEE. The CDR3 runs to 16 residues. The chain's CDR3 is CASSLAIGGTGNTIYF. CDR3 sequence (DNA): TGTGCCAGCAGCTTGGCCATCGGGGGGACTGGAAACACCATATATTTT.

The CDR3 DNA reads TGTGCCAGCAGCGTAGCCGGAGGGGGGACGAACACTGAAGCTTTCTTT. This sequence encodes CASSVAGGGTNTEAFF. V usage is TRBV9 and J usage is TRBJ1-1; a weak D match, TRBD1 (6 bases). Germline V gene data show CDR1 as SGDLS and CDR2 as YYNGEE. The V end was cut by 0 bases, the J end by 1 base, with 13 bases between. The CDR3 consists of 16 residues.

This CDR3 reads CASSDSGPLSGNTIYF. In DNA form, the CDR3 reads TGCGCCAGCAGCGACTCCGGGCCCCTCTCTGGAAACACCATATATTTT. The chain couples TRBV5-1 to TRBJ1-3; D is ambiguous. CDR1 and CDR2 from the germline V gene are SGHRS and YFSETQ. V was shortened by 4 bases and J by 0 bases, with 14 bases between the two germline ends. The CDR3 contains 16 residues.

The rearrangement links TRBV7-9 to TRBJ1-2; D is perhaps TRBD1 (6 bases). The CDR3 covers 16 residues. CDR1 and CDR2 from the germline V gene are SEHNR and FQNEAQ (reference sequence). The V end was cut by 0 bases, the J end by 8 bases, with 19 bases between. For the CDR3, the DNA is TGTGCCAGCAGCTTAGCACCGGGACAACCCGAAATAGGCTACACCTTC. Amino acids: CASSLAPGQPEIGYTF.

The chain combines TRBV14 with TRBJ2-7, with 7 bases matching TRBD1. The CDR3 runs 17 residues. Per germline, CDR1 SGHDN and CDR2 FVKESK. The V and J ends lost 0 bases and 0 bases, in that order; junction bases with no gene match: 8. CDR3 in DNA: TGTGCCAGCAGCCAAGATCCGAGGGGGCTGTTCTCCTACGAGCAGTACTTC. Protein sequence: CASSQDPRGLFSYEQYF. Filled out from reference TRBV14 and TRBJ2-7, the complete variable domain reads EAGVTQFPSHSVIEKGQTVTLRCDPISGHDNLYWYRRVMGKEIKFLLHFVKESKQDESGMPNNRFLAERTGGTYSTLKVQPAELEDSGVYFCASSQDPRGLFSYEQYFGPGTRLTVT.

This chain links TRBV5-6 with TRBJ2-5, with 9 bases aligning to TRBD1. Germline assignment: CDR1 SGHDT and CDR2 YYEEEE. Germline trimming cut 0 bases from V and 5 bases from J; bases unmatched to any gene: 11. CDR3 length: 17 residues. CDR3 coding DNA: TGTGCCAGCAGCTTGGGTTTCGGGACAGGGTCGATGGAGACCCAGTACTTC. Translation: CASSLGFGTGSMETQYF.

This clone was seen only a few times. The chain's CDR3 is CASSETNQETQYF. CDR3 in DNA: TGTGCCAGCAGTGAAACAAACCAAGAGACCCAGTACTTC. The rearrangement links TRBV6-1 to TRBJ2-5; D ambiguous. Germline V gene data show CDR1 as MNHNS and CDR2 as SASEGT. The CDR3 spans 13 residues. The V end was cut by 2 bases, the J end by 0 bases, with 4 bases between.